Below, 3 T cell receptor beta chains from the same sample are listed, as sequenced in a study of OX40 agonist ivuxolimab in advanced cancers. Sequenced by immunoSEQ multiplex PCR; TCRdb stores in-frame clones only, minus some. The sample has roughly 91,000 clones, 90% to 96% seen once. Material: CD4+ or CD8+ T cells sorted from blood, obtained in a trial of the OX40 agonist ivuxolimab. The receptors here all came from an adult with an advanced solid tumor such as melanoma, head and neck, liver or kidney cancer.

The chain recombines TRBV15 with TRBJ1-2, with D perhaps matching TRBD1 (6 bases). Germline V lookup: CDR1 LNHNV, CDR2 YYDKDF (reference sequence). Deletions cut 9 bases from V and 3 bases from J, with 14 bases between. The CDR3 length is 13 residues. CDR3 region: CATGGGGYYGYTF. CDR3 sequence (DNA): TGTGCCACGGGGGGCGGCGGGTACTATGGCTACACCTTC. The entire variable domain, with the rest obtained from reference TRBV15 and TRBJ1-2, is as follows: DAMVIQNPRYQVTQFGKPVTLSCSQTLNHNVMYWYQQKSSQAPKLLFHYYDKDFNNEADTPDNFQSRRPNTSFCFLDIRSPGLGDTAMYLCATGGGGYYGYTFGSGTRLTVV.

Note on this clone: Other DNA sequences in the sample encode the same CDR3. In nucleotides, the CDR3 is TGTGCCAGCAGTGGATACAATGAGCAGTTCTTC. The encoded protein is CASSGYNEQFF. The gene calls are TRBV2 and TRBJ2-1; D unclear. Germline V gene lookup returns CDR1 SNHLY and CDR2 FYNNEI. CDR3 length: 11 amino acids. The V and J ends lost 4 bases and 4 bases respectively, with 2 bases between them.

V is TRBV25-1 and J is TRBJ2-7; 7 bases are shared with TRBD2. The CDR3 has 16 residues. V lost 5 bases, J lost 0 bases, and 10 bases stayed unmatched. CDR1 is MGHDK, CDR2 SYGVNS, per germline. The CDR3 DNA reads TGTGCCAGCAGTAAGGGCCGGGGGGTTAGCTCCTACGAGCAGTACTTC. Amino acids: CASSKGRGVSSYEQYF.